A single sample gave rise to the 23 T cell receptor beta chains below, sequenced in a study of persistence of HIV-infected CD4 T cells. This was the immunoSEQ version 4 assay in survey mode. Here immunoSEQ multiplex PCR was the method, and the copy in TCRdb shows in-frame clones only, minus some. Of fewer than 40,000 clones listed, about four fifths were seen once; the top ten hold under 7.5%. Stimulation used 10 ug/mL lysate from CMV-infected fibroblasts. CD40L/CD69 double-negative CD45RO-high memory CD4+ T cells were collected. These TCRs' antigens remain unknown. The sequencing here drew on CD4+ T cells sorted from PBMCs after roughly 18-hour stimulation, taken from a patient who received antiretroviral therapy. All receptors come from an adult woman with HIV who was CMV-seropositive.

This chain connects TRBV11-3 to TRBJ1-1; TRBD1 matches 8 bases. Looked up from germline, CDR1 is SGHNT and CDR2 is YENEEA. This CDR3 has 14 residues. Losses at the gene ends were 4 bases for V and 1 base for J; bases not matched to a gene: 2. The CDR3 DNA reads as TGTGCCAGCAGCTCTACAGGGGGGAACACTGAAGCTTTCTTT. As protein: CASSSTGGNTEAFF.

The chain has TRBV6-5 and TRBJ1-1; 7 bases align to TRBD1. The ends lost 4 bases at V and 1 base at J; junction bases unmatched: 6. Germline V gene sequence: CDR1 MNHEY, CDR2 SVGAGI. This CDR3 spans 15 amino acids. CDR3 coding DNA: TGTGCCAGCAGTTCCCTAAGACAGGGGAACACTGAAGCTTTCTTT. Amino acids: CASSSLRQGNTEAFF.

The rearrangement joins TRBV15 to TRBJ1-5; TRBD1 matches 7 bases. In germline, CDR1 is LNHNV, CDR2 YYDKDF (reference sequence). The length of the CDR3 is 15 residues. The junction had 9 bases not matched to a gene; V was cut back by 5 bases and J by 5 bases. The CDR3, as DNA: TGTGCCACCAGCGGATCACAGGGGTATCATCAGCCCCAGCATTTT. Residues: CATSGSQGYHQPQHF.

The chain carries TRBV6-2 or TRBV6-3 and TRBJ1-5; unclear D gene. Trimming removed 6 bases at V and 9 bases at J, with 15 bases between. The germline V gene has CDR1 MNHEY and CDR2 SVGEGT. The length of the CDR3 is 13 residues. In DNA, the CDR3 is TGTGCCAGCAGCCCTACCCGTGGCAGGCCCCAGCATTTT. It yields the protein CASSPTRGRPQHF.

This clone showed up just once. The chain joins TRBV5-1 to TRBJ2-3; 7 bases fit TRBD1. CDR3 length equals 17 residues. Looked up from germline, CDR1 is SGHRS and CDR2 is YFSETQ. The trim removed 1 base at V and 1 base at J, leaving 9 bases unmatched. CDR3 DNA: TGCGCCAGCAGCTTGTATTTATCAGGGGGACGCACAGATACGCAGTATTTT. Translation: CASSLYLSGGRTDTQYF. The full variable domain, rest sourced from reference TRBV5-1 and TRBJ2-3, is KAGVTQTPRYLIKTRGQQVTLSCSPISGHRSVSWYQQTPGQGLQFLFEYFSETQRNKGNFPGRFSGRQFSNSRSEMNVSTLELGDSALYLCASSLYLSGGRTDTQYFGPGTRLTVL.

CDR3 sequence (DNA): TGTGCCAGCAGCGTTCCTGGAGGGAATTCACCCCTCCACTTT. This encodes CASSVPGGNSPLHF. The chain employs TRBV9 and TRBJ1-6; unclear D gene. The germline V and J ends were trimmed by 2 bases and 7 bases, with 10 bases remaining between them. CDR3 length: 14 amino acids. The germline CDR1 and CDR2 sequences are SGDLS and YYNGEE.

The chain employs TRBV2 and TRBJ1-5; the match to TRBD1 covers 11 bases. The CDR3 is 15 residues long. The ends lost 6 bases at V and 7 bases at J; junction bases unmatched: 8. CDR1 is SNHLY and CDR2 is FYNNEI in the germline V gene. The CDR3 loop is CASRARTGGDQPQHF. CDR3 bases: TGTGCCAGCAGGGCAAGGACAGGGGGCGACCAGCCCCAGCATTTT.

The chain couples TRBV19 to TRBJ1-4; possibly TRBD1 for D (5 bases). The CDR3 length is 12 residues. Trimming pared 10 bases from V and 7 bases from J, leaving 13 bases between. Germline loops: CDR1 LNHDA, CDR2 SQIVND (reference sequence). Written as DNA, the CDR3 is TGTGCCACCGCGGGGGGTTTTGAAAAACTGTTTTTT. Protein product: CATAGGFEKLFF. Full variable domain (remainder filled in from reference TRBV19 and TRBJ1-4): DGGITQSPKYLFRKEGQNVTLSCEQNLNHDAMYWYRQDPGQGLRLIYYSQIVNDFQKGDIAEGYSVSREKKESFPLTVTSAQKNPTAFYLCATAGGFEKLFFGSGTQLSVL.

The V gene is TRBV5-4, the J gene TRBJ1-1; D call uncertain. V shed 0 bases and J shed 2 bases, with 5 bases lying between them. The germline CDR1 and CDR2 sequences are SGHNT and YYREEE (reference sequence). The CDR3 covers 13 residues. The CDR3 DNA reads TGTGCCAGCAGCTTGGAGGGTAACACTGAAGCTTTCTTT. It specifies CASSLEGNTEAFF.

CDR3: CAWSGPQGWDTEAFF. Written as DNA, the CDR3 is TGTGCCTGGAGTGGCCCACAGGGGTGGGACACTGAAGCTTTCTTT. The rearrangement joins TRBV30 to TRBJ1-1, with 7 positions matching TRBD1. Trimming took 1 base from V and 3 from J; bases not matched to a gene: 8. CDR3 length: 15 residues. The germline gives CDR1 GTSNPN, CDR2 SVGIG (reference sequence).

The chain employs TRBV2 and TRBJ2-2; the D gene is possibly TRBD1 (6 bases). Germline CDR1 reads SNHLY; CDR2 reads FYNNEI. V gave up 8 bases and J gave up 4 bases, with 17 bases separating them. CDR3 size: 15 residues. CDR3: CASSPRGASTGELFF. The CDR3 bases are TGTGCCAGCTCCCCCAGGGGTGCCTCCACCGGGGAGCTGTTTTTT.

This clone was seen only once. The chain has TRBV7-9 and TRBJ2-1, with 9 bases fitting TRBD1. This CDR3 contains 16 residues. The germline V gene has CDR1 SEHNR and CDR2 FQNEAQ (reference sequence). J lost 1 base, V lost 4 bases, and 5 bases had no gene match. CDR3 DNA sequence: TGTGCCAGCAGCTCTCGGGACAGGGCTTCCTACAATGAGCAGTTCTTC. It is translated as CASSSRDRASYNEQFF.

This chain joins TRBV27 and TRBJ2-2, with 8 bases identical to TRBD2. V dropped 4 bases and J dropped 6; count of bases not matched to a gene: 10. This CDR3 region has 16 residues. CDR1 MNHEY and CDR2 SMNVEV come from the germline V gene (reference sequence). Here the CDR3 reads CASSSSPGLGAGELFF. DNA for the CDR3: TGTGCCAGCAGTTCTAGTCCGGGACTAGGCGCCGGGGAGCTGTTTTTT.

The chain carries TRBV5-5 and TRBJ2-7, with 7 positions matching TRBD2. J lost 4 bases, V lost 4 bases, and 11 bases had no gene match. There are 15 residues in the CDR3. CDR1 is SGHKS and CDR2 is YYEKEE in the germline V gene (reference sequence). CDR3: CASSMSPGLQYEQYF. DNA for the CDR3: TGTGCCAGCAGCATGTCCCCGGGACTACAATACGAGCAGTACTTC.

The chain joins TRBV6-5 to TRBJ1-2; 8 positions match TRBD1. The CDR3 is 13 amino acids. Germline V CDR1 and CDR2: MNHEY, SVGAGI. The J segment lost 6 bases and the V segment lost 6 bases, leaving 6 bases of the junction unmatched. The DNA of the CDR3 is TGTGCCAGCAGAGCCACAGGGGGGAATGGCTACACCTTC. Translation: CASRATGGNGYTF.

This chain connects TRBV27 to TRBJ2-3; D is tentatively TRBD1 or TRBD2 (6 bases each). The V gene's germline CDR1 is MNHEY and CDR2 SMNVEV (reference sequence). The ends were cut back, 8 bases at V and 11 bases at J, with 14 bases in the middle. CDR3 length: 11 amino acids. The CDR3 spells CASSWGARQYF. The CDR3 nucleotides read TGTGCCAGCTCGTGGGGGGCCAGGCAGTATTTT.

J is TRBJ2-1 and V is TRBV9; TRBD2 is a possible D gene (5 bases). Per the germline V gene, CDR1 is SGDLS and CDR2 is YYNGEE. The CDR3 contains 16 residues. V lost 2 bases to trimming and J lost 3 bases, with 15 bases between them. The CDR3 loop is CASSVDSAPNYNEQFF. The CDR3 DNA sequence: TGTGCCAGCAGCGTGGATAGCGCACCGAACTACAATGAGCAGTTCTTC.

This clone occurred once. The chain carries TRBV25-1 and TRBJ2-3; TRBD1 matches at 8 bases. Trimming removed 5 bases from V and 4 bases from J; junction bases left unmatched: 8. Germline values: CDR1 MGHDK, CDR2 SYGVNS. The CDR3 runs to 15 residues. The chain's CDR3 is CASSPRGRNADTQYF. The CDR3 bases are TGTGCCAGCAGTCCCAGGGGGCGCAACGCAGATACGCAGTATTTT. Variable domain in full (rest from reference TRBV25-1 and TRBJ2-3): EADIYQTPRYLVIGTGKKITLECSQTMGHDKMYWYQQDPGMELHLIHYSYGVNSTEKGDLSSESTVSRIRTEHFPLTLESARPSHTSQYLCASSPRGRNADTQYFGPGTRLTVL.

This clone was seen once. The rearrangement links TRBV2 to TRBJ1-3; D gene uncertain. The CDR3 runs 15 residues. CDR1 is SNHLY and CDR2 is FYNNEI in the germline V gene. V lost 5 bases and J 0 bases, leaving 11 bases between the germline ends. CDR3 DNA sequence: TGTGCCAGCAGTACCGGACGGGGCTCTGGAAACACCATATATTTT. Protein sequence: CASSTGRGSGNTIYF.

The chain recombines TRBV10-3 with TRBJ2-3; D gene unclear. This CDR3 has 15 amino acids. Germline CDR1 is ENHRY and CDR2 is SYGVKD. V was trimmed by 3 bases and J by 0 bases, leaving 10 bases between them. CDR3 nucleotides: TGTGCCATCAGTGAAGCCCGGCAGAGCACAGATACGCAGTATTTT. It encodes CAISEARQSTDTQYF.

This clone was counted once. The J gene is TRBJ1-2, the V gene TRBV28, with 12 nucleotides matching TRBD1. The CDR3 runs to 15 residues. Germline loops: CDR1 MDHEN, CDR2 SYDVKM. V gave up 2 bases and J gave up 4 bases; unmatched junction bases: 2. This chain's CDR3 is CASSLAGQGAYGYTF. DNA of the CDR3: TGTGCCAGCAGTTTAGCGGGACAGGGGGCCTATGGCTACACCTTC.

The chain carries TRBV2 and TRBJ1-2, with D possibly being TRBD1 (5 bases). From germline, CDR1 is SNHLY and CDR2 FYNNEI. There are 13 residues in the CDR3. The V and J ends lost 6 bases and 5 bases respectively, with 13 bases between them. CDR3 DNA: TGTGCCAGCAGAGGACAATCGGGGTATGGCTACACCTTC. As protein: CASRGQSGYGYTF.

The gene calls are TRBV27 and TRBJ1-6, with D possibly matching TRBD1 (6 bases). V was cut by 7 bases and J by 0 bases, with 7 bases left in between. The CDR3 extends over 14 amino acids. The germline V gene encodes CDR1 MNHEY and CDR2 SMNVEV (reference sequence). The CDR3 loop is CASTRGSYNSPLHF. The DNA of the CDR3 is TGTGCCAGCACCAGGGGCTCCTATAATTCACCCCTCCACTTT.